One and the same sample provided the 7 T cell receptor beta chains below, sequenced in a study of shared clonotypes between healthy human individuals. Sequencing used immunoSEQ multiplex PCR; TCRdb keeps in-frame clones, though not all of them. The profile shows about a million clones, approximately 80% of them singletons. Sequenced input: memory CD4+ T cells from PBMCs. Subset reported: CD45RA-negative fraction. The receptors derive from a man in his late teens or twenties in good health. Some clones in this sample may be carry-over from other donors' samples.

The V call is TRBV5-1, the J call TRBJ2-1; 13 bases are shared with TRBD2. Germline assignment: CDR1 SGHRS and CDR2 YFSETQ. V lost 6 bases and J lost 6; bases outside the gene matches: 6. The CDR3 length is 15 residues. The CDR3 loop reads CASIPLAGGTNEQFF. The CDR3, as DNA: TGCGCCAGCATCCCACTAGCGGGAGGGACCAATGAGCAGTTCTTC. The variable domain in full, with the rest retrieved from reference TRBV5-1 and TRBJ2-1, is KAGVTQTPRYLIKTRGQQVTLSCSPISGHRSVSWYQQTPGQGLQFLFEYFSETQRNKGNFPGRFSGRQFSNSRSEMNVSTLELGDSALYLCASIPLAGGTNEQFFGPGTRLTVL.

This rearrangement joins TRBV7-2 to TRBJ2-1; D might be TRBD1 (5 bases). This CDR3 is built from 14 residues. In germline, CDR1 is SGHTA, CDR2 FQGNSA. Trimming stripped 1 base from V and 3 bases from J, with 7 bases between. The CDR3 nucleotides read TGTGCCAGCAGCTTAGTCACAGGCTACAATGAGCAGTTCTTC. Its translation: CASSLVTGYNEQFF.

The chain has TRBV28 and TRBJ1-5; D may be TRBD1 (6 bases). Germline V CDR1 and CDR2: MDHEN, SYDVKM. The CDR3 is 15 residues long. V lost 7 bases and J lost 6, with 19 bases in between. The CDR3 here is CASIPPRGRFQPQHF. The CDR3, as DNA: TGTGCCAGCATCCCCCCCAGGGGAAGATTTCAGCCCCAGCATTTT.

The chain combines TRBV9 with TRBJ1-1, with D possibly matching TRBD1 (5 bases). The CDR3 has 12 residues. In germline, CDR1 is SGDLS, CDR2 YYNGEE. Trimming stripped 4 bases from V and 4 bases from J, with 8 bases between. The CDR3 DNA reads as TGTGCCAGCAGCCCCCAGGGCACTGAAGCTTTCTTT. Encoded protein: CASSPQGTEAFF.

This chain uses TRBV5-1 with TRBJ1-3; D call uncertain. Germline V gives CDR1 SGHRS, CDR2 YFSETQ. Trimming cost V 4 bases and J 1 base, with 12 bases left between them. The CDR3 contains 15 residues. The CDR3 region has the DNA TGCGCCAGCAGCCAAGGCCTCGGGTCTGGAAACACCATATATTTT. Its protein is CASSQGLGSGNTIYF. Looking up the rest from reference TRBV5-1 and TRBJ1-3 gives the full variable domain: KAGVTQTPRYLIKTRGQQVTLSCSPISGHRSVSWYQQTPGQGLQFLFEYFSETQRNKGNFPGRFSGRQFSNSRSEMNVSTLELGDSALYLCASSQGLGSGNTIYFGEGSWLTVV.

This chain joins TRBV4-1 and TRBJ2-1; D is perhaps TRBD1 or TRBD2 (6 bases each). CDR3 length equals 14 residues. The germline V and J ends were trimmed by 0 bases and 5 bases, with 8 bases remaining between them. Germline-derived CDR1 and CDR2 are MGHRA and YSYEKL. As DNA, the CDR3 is TGCGCCAGCAGCCAAGAGAGGGGGGACAATGAGCAGTTCTTC. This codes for CASSQERGDNEQFF.

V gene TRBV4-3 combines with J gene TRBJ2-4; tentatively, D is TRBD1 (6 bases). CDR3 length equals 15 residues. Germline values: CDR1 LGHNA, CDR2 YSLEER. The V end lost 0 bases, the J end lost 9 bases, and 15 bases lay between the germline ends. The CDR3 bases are TGCGCCAGCAGCCAAGATACCAGGGTAGGGGGCATTCAGTACTTC. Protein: CASSQDTRVGGIQYF.